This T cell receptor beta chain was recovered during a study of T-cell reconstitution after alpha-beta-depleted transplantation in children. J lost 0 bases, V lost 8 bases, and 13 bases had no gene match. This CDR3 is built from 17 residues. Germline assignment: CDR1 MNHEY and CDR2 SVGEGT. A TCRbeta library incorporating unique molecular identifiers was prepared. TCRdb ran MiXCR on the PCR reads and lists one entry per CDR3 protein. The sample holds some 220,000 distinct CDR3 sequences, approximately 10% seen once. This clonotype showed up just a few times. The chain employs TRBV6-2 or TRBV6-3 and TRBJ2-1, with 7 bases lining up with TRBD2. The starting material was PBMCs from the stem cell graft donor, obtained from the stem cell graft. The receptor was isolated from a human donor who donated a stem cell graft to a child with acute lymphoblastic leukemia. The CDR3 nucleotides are TGTGCCAGCGAGGCCCGTGGCGGGGGAAGCTCCTACAATGAGCAGTTCTTC. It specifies CASEARGGGSSYNEQFF.